Included here is one T cell receptor (beta chain) sequence, with context. What it binds is not known. The data are from a study of stem cell transplantation in POMP-related autoinflammatory disease. Turning to the study itself: Impaired MHC class I-dependent CD8+ differentiation was hypothesized from defective thymoproteasomes. CD8+ T cells were low and CD4+ cells naive-skewed before transplant.

This CDR3 has 15 residues. CDR1 SGHRS and CDR2 YFSETQ come from the germline V gene. Trimming cost V 3 bases and J 1 base, with 11 bases left between them. General study findings and limits: PRAID patients trended toward lower TRB diversity and higher clonality in all analyzed T-cell subsets. In PRAID patients, the number of distinct TRB V-J gene pairings was restricted.

Here immunoSEQ multiplex PCR was the method, and the copy in TCRdb shows in-frame clones only, minus some. The table shows more than 20,000 clones, with approximately 78% occurring only once. The TCR originated in a human donor with POMP-related autoinflammation and immune dysregulation (PRAID). This specimen consisted of CD4+ T cells from PBMCs, obtained before stem cell transplantation. The V call is TRBV5-1, the J call TRBJ1-3; D might be TRBD1 (6 bases). CDR3 DNA: TGCGCCAGCAGCTCACAGGGTGATTCTGGAAACACCATATATTTT. This gives the protein CASSSQGDSGNTIYF.